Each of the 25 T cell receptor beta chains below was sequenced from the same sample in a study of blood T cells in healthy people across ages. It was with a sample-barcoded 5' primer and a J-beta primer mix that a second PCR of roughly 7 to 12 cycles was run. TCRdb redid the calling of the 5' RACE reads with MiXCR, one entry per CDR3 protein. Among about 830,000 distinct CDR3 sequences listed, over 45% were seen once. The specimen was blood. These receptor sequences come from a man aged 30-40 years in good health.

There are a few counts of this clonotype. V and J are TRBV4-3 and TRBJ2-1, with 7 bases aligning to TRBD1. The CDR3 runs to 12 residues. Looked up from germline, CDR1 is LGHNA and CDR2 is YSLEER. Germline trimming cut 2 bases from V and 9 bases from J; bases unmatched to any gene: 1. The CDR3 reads CASSQSGGEQFF. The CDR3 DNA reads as TGCGCCAGCAGCCAATCAGGGGGTGAGCAGTTCTTC.

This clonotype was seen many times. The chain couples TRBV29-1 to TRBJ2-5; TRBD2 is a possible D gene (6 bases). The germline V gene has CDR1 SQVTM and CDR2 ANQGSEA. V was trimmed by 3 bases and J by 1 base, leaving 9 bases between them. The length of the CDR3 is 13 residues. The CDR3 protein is CSVDLATQETQYF. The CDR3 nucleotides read TGCAGCGTTGATCTAGCGACCCAAGAGACCCAGTACTTC.

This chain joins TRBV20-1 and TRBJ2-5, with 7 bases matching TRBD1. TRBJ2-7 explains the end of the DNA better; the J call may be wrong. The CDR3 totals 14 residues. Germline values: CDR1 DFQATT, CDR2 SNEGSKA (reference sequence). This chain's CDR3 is CSALRLGGRYEQYF. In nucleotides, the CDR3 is TGCAGTGCTCTACGTTTAGGGGGCAGGTACGAGCAGTACTTC.

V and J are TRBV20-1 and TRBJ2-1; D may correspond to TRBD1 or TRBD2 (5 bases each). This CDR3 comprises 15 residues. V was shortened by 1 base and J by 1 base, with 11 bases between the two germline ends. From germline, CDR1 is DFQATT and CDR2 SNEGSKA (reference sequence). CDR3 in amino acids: CSARGGTFSYNEQFF. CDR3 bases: TGCAGTGCTAGAGGTGGGACCTTTTCCTACAATGAGCAGTTCTTC.

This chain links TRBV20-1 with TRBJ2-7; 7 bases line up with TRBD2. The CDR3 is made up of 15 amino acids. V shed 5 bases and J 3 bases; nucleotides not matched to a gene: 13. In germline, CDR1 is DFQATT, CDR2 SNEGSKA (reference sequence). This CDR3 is CSAFGSTSADYEQYF. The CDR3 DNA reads TGCAGTGCTTTCGGCTCCACTAGCGCGGACTACGAGCAGTACTTC.

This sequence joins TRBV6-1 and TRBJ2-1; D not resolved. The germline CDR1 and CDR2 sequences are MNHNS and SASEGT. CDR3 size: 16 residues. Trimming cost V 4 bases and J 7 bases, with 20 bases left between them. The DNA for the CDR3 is TGTGCCAGCAGTGTTATGAGTCGTTCGAACCTGAATGAGCAGTTCTTC. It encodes CASSVMSRSNLNEQFF.

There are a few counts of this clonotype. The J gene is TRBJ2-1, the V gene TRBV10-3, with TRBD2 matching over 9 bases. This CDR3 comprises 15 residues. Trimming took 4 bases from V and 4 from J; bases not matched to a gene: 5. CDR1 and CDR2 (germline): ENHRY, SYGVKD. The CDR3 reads CAISVVLAGYNEQFF. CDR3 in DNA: TGTGCCATCAGTGTCGTCCTAGCGGGATACAATGAGCAGTTCTTC.

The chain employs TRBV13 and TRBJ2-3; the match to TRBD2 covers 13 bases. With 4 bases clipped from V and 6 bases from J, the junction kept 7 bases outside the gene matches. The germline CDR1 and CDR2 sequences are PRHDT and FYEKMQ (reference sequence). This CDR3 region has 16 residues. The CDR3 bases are TGTGCCAGCAGCTCTCGGACTAGCGGGAGTGTGGATACGCAGTATTTT. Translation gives CASSSRTSGSVDTQYF.

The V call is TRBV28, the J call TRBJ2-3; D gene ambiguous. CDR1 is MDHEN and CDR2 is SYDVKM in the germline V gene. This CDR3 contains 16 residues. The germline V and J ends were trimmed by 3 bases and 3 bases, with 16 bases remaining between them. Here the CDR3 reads CASSFRGIGWTDTQYF. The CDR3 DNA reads TGTGCCAGCAGTTTTAGAGGCATCGGGTGGACAGATACGCAGTATTTT.

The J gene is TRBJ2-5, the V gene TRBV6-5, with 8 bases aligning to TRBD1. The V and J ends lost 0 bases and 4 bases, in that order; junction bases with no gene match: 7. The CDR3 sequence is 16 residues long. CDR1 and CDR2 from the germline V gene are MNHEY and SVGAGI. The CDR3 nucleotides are TGTGCCAGCAGTTACTCAAGGACAGGGTCGGCAGAGACCCAGTACTTC. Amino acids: CASSYSRTGSAETQYF.

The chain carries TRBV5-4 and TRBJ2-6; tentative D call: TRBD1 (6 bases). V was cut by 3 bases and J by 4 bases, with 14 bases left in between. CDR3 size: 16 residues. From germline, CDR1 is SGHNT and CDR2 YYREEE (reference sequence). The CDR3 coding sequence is TGTGCCAGCAGCTATACCCAGGGGACCGGGGCCAACGTCCTGACTTTC. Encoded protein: CASSYTQGTGANVLTF.

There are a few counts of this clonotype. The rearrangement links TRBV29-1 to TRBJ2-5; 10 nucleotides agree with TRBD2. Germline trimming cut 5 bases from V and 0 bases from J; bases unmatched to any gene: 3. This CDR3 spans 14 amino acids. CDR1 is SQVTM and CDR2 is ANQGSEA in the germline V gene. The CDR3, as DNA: TGCAGCGTTTCGGGACTAGCGTACCAAGAGACCCAGTACTTC. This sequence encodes CSVSGLAYQETQYF.

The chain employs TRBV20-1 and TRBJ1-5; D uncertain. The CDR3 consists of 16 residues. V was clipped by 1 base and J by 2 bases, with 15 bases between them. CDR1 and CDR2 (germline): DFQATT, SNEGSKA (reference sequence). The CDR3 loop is CSARGPWALGNQPQHF. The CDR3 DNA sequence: TGCAGTGCTAGAGGCCCTTGGGCTTTGGGCAATCAGCCCCAGCATTTT.

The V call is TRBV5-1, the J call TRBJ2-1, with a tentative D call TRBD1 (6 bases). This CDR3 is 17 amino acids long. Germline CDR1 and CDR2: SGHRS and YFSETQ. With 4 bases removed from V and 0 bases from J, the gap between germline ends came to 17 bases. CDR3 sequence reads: CASSVSRQVLSYNEQFF. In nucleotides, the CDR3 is TGCGCCAGCAGCGTATCAAGACAGGTCCTCTCCTACAATGAGCAGTTCTTC.

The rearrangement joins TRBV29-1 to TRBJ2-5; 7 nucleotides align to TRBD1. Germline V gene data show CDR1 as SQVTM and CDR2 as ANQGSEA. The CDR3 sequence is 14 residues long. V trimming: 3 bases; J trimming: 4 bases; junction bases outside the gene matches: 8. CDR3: CSVDKFRGRETQYF. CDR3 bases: TGCAGCGTTGATAAATTCAGGGGGAGAGAGACCCAGTACTTC.

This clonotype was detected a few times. CDR3 nucleotide sequence: TGTGCCAGCAGCTGGGGACAGGGCTCCTATGGCTACACCTTC. It translates to CASSWGQGSYGYTF. The chain employs TRBV5-5 and TRBJ1-2, with TRBD1 identical over 9 bases. CDR1 is SGHKS, CDR2 YYEKEE, per germline (reference sequence). The V and J ends lost 3 bases and 4 bases, in that order; junction bases with no gene match: 4. The CDR3 has 14 residues.

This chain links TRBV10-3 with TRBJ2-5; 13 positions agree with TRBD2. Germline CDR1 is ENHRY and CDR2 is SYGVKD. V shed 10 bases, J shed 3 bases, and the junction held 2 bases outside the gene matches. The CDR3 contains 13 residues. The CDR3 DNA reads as TGTGCCACTGGGACTAGCGGGGAAGAGACCCAGTACTTC. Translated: CATGTSGEETQYF.

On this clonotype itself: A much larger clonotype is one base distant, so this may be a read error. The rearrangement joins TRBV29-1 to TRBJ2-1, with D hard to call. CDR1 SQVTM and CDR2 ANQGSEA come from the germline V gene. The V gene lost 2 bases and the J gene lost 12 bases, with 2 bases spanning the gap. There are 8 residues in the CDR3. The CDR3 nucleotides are TGCAGCGTTGAAAGGCAGTTCTTC. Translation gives CSVERQFF.

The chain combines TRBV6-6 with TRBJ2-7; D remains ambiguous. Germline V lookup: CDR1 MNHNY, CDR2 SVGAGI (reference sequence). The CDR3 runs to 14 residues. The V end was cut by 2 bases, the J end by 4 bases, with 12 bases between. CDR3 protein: CASSYSGRRYEQYF. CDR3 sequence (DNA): TGTGCCAGCAGTTACAGTGGGCGTCGGTACGAGCAGTACTTC.

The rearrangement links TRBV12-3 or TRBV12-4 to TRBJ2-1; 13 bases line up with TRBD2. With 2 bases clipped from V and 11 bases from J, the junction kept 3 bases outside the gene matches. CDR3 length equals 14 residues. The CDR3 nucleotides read TGTGCCAGCAGTTTAACTAGCGGGGGGGGGAAGCAGTTCTTC. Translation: CASSLTSGGGKQFF.

The chain's CDR3 is CASSWVRGYTF. The CDR3 nucleotides are TGTGCCAGCTCTTGGGTACGGGGCTACACCTTC. The chain employs TRBV7-9 and TRBJ1-2; D unresolved. Germline lookup yields CDR1 SEHNR and CDR2 FQNEAQ (reference sequence). The CDR3 covers 11 residues. V lost 8 bases and J 8 bases, leaving 12 bases between the germline ends.

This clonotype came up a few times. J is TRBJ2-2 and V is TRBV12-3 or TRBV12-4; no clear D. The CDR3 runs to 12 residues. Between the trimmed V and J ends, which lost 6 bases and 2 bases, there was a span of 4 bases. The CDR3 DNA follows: TGTGCCAGCAGGCCAAACACCGGGGAGCTGTTTTTT. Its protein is CASRPNTGELFF.

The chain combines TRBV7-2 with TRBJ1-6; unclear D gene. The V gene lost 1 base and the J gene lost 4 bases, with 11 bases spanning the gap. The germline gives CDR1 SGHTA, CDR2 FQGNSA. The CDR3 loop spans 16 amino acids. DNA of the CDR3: TGTGCCAGCAGCTTAGGAGTTGCGCGGTATAATTCACCCCTCCACTTT. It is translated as CASSLGVARYNSPLHF.

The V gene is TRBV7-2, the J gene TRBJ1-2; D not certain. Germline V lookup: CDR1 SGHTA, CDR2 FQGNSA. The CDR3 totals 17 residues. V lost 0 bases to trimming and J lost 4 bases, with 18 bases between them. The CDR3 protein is CASSLALFGPSRYGYTF. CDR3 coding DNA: TGTGCCAGCAGCTTAGCGCTGTTCGGGCCGTCGCGCTATGGCTACACCTTC. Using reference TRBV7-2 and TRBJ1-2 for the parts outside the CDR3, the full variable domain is GAGVSQSPSNKVTEKGKDVELRCDPISGHTALYWYRQSLGQGLEFLIYFQGNSAPDKSGLPSDRFSAERTGGSVSTLTIQRTQQEDSAVYLCASSLALFGPSRYGYTFGSGTRLTVV.

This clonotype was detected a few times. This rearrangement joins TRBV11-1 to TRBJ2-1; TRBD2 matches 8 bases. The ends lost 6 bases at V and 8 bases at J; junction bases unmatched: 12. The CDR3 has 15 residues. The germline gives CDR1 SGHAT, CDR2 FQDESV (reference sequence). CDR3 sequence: CASSGAGVPLHEQFF. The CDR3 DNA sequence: TGTGCCAGCAGTGGAGCGGGAGTCCCGCTGCATGAGCAGTTCTTC. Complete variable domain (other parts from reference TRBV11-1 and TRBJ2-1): EAEVAQSPRYKITEKSQAVAFWCDPISGHATLYWYRQILGQGPELLVQFQDESVVDDSQLPKDRFSAERLKGVDSTLKIQPAELGDSAMYLCASSGAGVPLHEQFFGPGTRLTVL.